This T cell receptor beta chain was profiled in a study of shared clonotypes between healthy human individuals. The CDR3 is 15 residues long. Germline CDR1 is KGHSH and CDR2 is LQKENI. V was cut by 2 bases and J by 5 bases, with 12 bases left in between. Method: immunoSEQ multiplex PCR; TCRdb's copy keeps in-frame clones and lacks some. Of around 1.5 million clones listed, nearly 99% are singletons. The chain uses TRBV18 and TRBJ1-4, with D possibly matching TRBD1 (5 bases). Sequencing was performed on naive CD4+ T cells sorted from blood. Subset of the sample: CD45RA+ positively selected. This receptor was identified in a man aged 25 to 40 in good health. In nucleotides, the CDR3 is TGTGCCAGCTCACCAACAGGACCAGTAAATGAAAAACTGTTTTTT. Protein: CASSPTGPVNEKLFF.